This TCR beta chain came from a study of cytomegalovirus exposure and HLA in healthy donors. With regard to this clone: Its specificity is not known.

Study-wide findings and caveats: TCR beta V- and J-gene trimming was later associated with a missense DCLRE1C variant. CMV serostatus was the sole immune exposure information available. The dataset shows that most TCR sequences were rare, while some public TCRs occurred in many donors. Among donors in an Asian-associated ancestry cluster, a later analysis reportedly found fewer N-insertions than the approximately 700-donor mean.

The PCR made use of 60 Vbeta and 13 Jbeta primers. Using immunoSEQ multiplex PCR, the repertoire was profiled, and TCRdb retains in-frame clones only, with some absent. There are some 140,000 clones in the sample; approximately 69% occur only once, and under 2.5% lies in the top ten. The sequence was obtained from a man younger than 40 in good health and CMV-seronegative. Sequences were obtained from PBMCs.

CDR3: CASTMTGGSPLHF. The CDR3 DNA reads as TGTGCCAGCACTATGACAGGGGGCTCACCCCTCCACTTT. V and J are TRBV2 and TRBJ1-6; 10 nucleotides align to TRBD1. Germline V gene data show CDR1 as SNHLY and CDR2 as FYNNEI. This CDR3 spans 13 amino acids. Losses at the gene ends were 7 bases for V and 10 bases for J; bases not matched to a gene: 4.